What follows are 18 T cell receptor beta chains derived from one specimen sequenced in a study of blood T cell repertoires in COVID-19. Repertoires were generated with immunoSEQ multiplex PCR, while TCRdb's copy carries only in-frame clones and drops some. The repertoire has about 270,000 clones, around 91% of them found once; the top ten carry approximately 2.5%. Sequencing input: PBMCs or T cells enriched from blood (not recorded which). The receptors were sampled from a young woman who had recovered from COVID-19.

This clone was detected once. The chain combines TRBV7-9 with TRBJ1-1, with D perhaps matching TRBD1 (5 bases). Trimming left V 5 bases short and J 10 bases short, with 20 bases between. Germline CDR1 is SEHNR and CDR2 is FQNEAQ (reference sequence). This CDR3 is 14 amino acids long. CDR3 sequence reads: CASSLTRAGQRAFF. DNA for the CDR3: TGTGCCAGCAGCCTGACCCGGGCAGGGCAAAGAGCTTTCTTT.

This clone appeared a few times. DNA for the CDR3: TGTGCCAGCAGTCCTTTCTTTACAGGGGGCTTCGACACCGGGGAGCTGTTTTTT. Translation gives CASSPFFTGGFDTGELFF. The chain has TRBV27 and TRBJ2-2, with 9 positions matching TRBD1. Germline CDR1 MNHEY, CDR2 SMNVEV (reference sequence). The V segment lost 5 bases and the J segment 3 bases; nucleotides outside the gene matches: 13. There are 18 residues in the CDR3.

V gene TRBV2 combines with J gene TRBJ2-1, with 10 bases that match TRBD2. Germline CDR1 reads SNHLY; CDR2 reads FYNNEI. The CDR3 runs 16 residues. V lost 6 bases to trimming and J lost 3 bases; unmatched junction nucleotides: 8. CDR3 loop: CASSAASGGFYNEQFF. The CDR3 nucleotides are TGTGCCAGCAGCGCCGCTAGCGGGGGATTCTACAATGAGCAGTTCTTC. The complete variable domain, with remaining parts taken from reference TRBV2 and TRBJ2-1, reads EPEVTQTPSHQVTQMGQEVILRCVPISNHLYFYWYRQILGQKVEFLVSFYNNEISEKSEIFDDQFSVERPDGSNFTLKIRSTKLEDSAMYFCASSAASGGFYNEQFFGPGTRLTVL.

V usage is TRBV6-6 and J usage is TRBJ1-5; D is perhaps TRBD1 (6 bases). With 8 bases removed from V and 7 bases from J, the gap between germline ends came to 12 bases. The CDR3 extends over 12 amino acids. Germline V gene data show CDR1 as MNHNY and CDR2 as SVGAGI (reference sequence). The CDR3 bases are TGTGCCAGCCACAGGGAAGGACAGCCCCAGCATTTT. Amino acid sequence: CASHREGQPQHF.

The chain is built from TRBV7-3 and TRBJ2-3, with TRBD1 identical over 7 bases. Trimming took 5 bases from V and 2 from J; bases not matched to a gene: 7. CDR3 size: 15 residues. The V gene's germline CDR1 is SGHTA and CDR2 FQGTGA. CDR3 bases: TGTGCCAGCAGCCCCGTAGGGGGCTTCACAGATACGCAGTATTTT. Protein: CASSPVGGFTDTQYF.

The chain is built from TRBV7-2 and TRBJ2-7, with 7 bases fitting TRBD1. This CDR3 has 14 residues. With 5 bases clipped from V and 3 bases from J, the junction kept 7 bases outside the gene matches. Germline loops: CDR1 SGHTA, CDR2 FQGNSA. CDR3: CASSPDRALYEQYF. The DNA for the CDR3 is TGTGCCAGCAGCCCCGACAGGGCTCTCTACGAGCAGTACTTC.

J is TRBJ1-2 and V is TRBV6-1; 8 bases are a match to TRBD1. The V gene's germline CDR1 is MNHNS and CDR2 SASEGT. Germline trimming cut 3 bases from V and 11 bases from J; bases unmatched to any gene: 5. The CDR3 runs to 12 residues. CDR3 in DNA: TGTGCCAGCAGTGATCGGACAGGGCCTTACACCTTC. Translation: CASSDRTGPYTF.

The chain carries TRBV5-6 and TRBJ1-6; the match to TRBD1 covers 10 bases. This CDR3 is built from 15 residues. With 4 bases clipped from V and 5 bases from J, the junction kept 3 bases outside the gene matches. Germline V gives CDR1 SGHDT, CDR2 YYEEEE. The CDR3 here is CASSRGTGDNSPLHF. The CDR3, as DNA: TGTGCCAGCAGCCGAGGGACAGGGGATAATTCACCCCTCCACTTT.

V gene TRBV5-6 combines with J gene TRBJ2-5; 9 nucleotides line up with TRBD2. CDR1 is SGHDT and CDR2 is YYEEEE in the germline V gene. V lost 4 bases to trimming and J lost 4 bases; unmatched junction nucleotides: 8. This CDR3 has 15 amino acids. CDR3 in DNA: TGTGCCAGCAGCCAAGGGACTAGCAGGGGAGAGACCCAGTACTTC. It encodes CASSQGTSRGETQYF. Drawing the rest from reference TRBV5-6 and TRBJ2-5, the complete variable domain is DAGVTQSPTHLIKTRGQQVTLRCSPKSGHDTVSWYQQALGQGPQFIFQYYEEEERQRGNFPDRFSGHQFPNYSSELNVNALLLGDSALYLCASSQGTSRGETQYFGPGTRLLVL.

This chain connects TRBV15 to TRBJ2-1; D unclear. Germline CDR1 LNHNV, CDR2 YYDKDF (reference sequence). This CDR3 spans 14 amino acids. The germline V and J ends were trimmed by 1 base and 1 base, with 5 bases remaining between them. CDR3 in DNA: TGTGCCACCAGCAGAGCTAGGTCCTACAATGAGCAGTTCTTC. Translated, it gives CATSRARSYNEQFF. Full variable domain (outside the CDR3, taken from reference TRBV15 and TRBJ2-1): DAMVIQNPRYQVTQFGKPVTLSCSQTLNHNVMYWYQQKSSQAPKLLFHYYDKDFNNEADTPDNFQSRRPNTSFCFLDIRSPGLGDTAMYLCATSRARSYNEQFFGPGTRLTVL.

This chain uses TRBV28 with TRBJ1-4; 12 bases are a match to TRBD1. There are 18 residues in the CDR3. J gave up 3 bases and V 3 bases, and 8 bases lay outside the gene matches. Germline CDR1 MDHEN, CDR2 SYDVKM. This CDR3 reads CASSFSRDRGLPNEKLFF. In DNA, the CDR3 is TGTGCCAGCAGTTTCTCCCGGGACAGGGGGCTTCCTAATGAAAAACTGTTTTTT.

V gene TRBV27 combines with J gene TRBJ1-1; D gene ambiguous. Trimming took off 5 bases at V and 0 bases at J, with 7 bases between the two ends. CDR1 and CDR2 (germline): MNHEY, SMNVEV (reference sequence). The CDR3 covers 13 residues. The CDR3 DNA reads TGTGCCAGCAGTGCGGGTCTGAACACTGAAGCTTTCTTT. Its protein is CASSAGLNTEAFF.

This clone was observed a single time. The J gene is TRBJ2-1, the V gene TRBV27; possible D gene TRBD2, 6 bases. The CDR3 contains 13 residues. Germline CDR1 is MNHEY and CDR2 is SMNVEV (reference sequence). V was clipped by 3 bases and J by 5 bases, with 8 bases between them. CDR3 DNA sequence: TGTGCCAGCAGTTTGACTAGACACAATGAGCAGTTCTTC. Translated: CASSLTRHNEQFF.

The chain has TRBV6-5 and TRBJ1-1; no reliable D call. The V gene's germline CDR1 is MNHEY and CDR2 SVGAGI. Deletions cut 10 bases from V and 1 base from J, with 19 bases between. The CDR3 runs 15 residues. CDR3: CATQARAEGNTEAFF. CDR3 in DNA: TGTGCCACCCAGGCTAGGGCGGAGGGGAACACTGAAGCTTTCTTT.

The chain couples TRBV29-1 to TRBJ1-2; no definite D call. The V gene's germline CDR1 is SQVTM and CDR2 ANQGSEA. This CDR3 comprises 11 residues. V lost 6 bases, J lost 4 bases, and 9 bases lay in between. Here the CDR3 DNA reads TGCAGCGTGTTGGAGGCCTATGGCTACACCTTC. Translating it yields CSVLEAYGYTF.

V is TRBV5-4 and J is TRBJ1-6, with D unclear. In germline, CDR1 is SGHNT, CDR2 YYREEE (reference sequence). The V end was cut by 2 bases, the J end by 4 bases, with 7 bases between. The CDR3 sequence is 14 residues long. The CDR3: CASSFRTYNSPLHF. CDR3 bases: TGTGCCAGCAGCTTCCGAACTTATAATTCACCCCTCCACTTT.

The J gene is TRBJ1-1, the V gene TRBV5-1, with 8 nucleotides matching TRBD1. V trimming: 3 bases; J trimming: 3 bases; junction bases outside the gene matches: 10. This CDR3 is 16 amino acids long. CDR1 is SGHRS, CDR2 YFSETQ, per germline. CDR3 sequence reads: CASSSDRGGGYTEAFF. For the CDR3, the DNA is TGCGCCAGCAGCTCAGACAGGGGAGGGGGGTACACTGAAGCTTTCTTT.

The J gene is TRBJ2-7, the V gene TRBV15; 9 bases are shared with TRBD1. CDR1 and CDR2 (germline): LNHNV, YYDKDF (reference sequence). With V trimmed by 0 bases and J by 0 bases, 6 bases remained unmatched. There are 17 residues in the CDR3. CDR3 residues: CATSRDPGQGFSYEQYF. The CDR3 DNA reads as TGTGCCACCAGCAGAGACCCGGGACAGGGTTTCTCCTACGAGCAGTACTTC.